The 31 T cell receptor beta chains presented below share a single source sample, sequenced in a study of blood T cell repertoires in COVID-19. Method: immunoSEQ multiplex PCR; TCRdb's copy keeps in-frame clones and lacks some. The sample comprises roughly 100,000 clones, under 90% of which are singletons, and roughly 19% rests with the top ten. The specimen sequenced was peripheral blood. Receptors originate from a human donor in a cohort sampled during active COVID-19.

This rearrangement joins TRBV28 to TRBJ1-5; possibly TRBD1 for D (6 bases). V lost 10 bases and J 3 bases, leaving 22 bases between the germline ends. The CDR3 contains 16 residues. The germline gives CDR1 MDHEN, CDR2 SYDVKM. CDR3 in DNA: TGTGCCACCCTGGACAGTCGAAAGGTCTACAATCAGCCCCAGCATTTT. Amino acids: CATLDSRKVYNQPQHF.

The chain uses TRBV30 and TRBJ2-2; tentative D call: TRBD2 (5 bases). V lost 3 bases to trimming and J lost 9 bases, with 11 bases between them. CDR3 size: 12 residues. In germline, CDR1 is GTSNPN, CDR2 SVGIG (reference sequence). The CDR3 DNA is TGTGCCTGGAGAGGCGGGCTGCGGGAGCTGTTTTTT. The encoded protein is CAWRGGLRELFF. The full variable domain, its missing parts supplied by reference TRBV30 and TRBJ2-2, is SQTIHQWPATLVQPVGSPLSLECTVEGTSNPNLYWYRQAAGRGLQLLFYSVGIGQISSEVPQNLSASRPQDRQFILSSKKLLLSDSGFYLCAWRGGLRELFFGEGSRLTVL.

This clone was seen more than once but under ten times. Written as DNA, the CDR3 is TGTGCCAGCGCTTTACAGGGTCGTGGCTACGAGCAGTACTTC. Its protein is CASALQGRGYEQYF. The chain recombines TRBV5-5 with TRBJ2-7; TRBD1 might be the D (6 bases). This CDR3 has 14 residues. Germline CDR1 is SGHKS and CDR2 is YYEKEE (reference sequence). V lost 7 bases to trimming and J lost 3 bases, with 17 bases between them. Looking up the rest from reference TRBV5-5 and TRBJ2-7 gives the full variable domain: DAGVTQSPTHLIKTRGQQVTLRCSPISGHKSVSWYQQVLGQGPQFIFQYYEKEERGRGNFPDRFSARQFPNYSSELNVNALLLGDSALYLCASALQGRGYEQYFGPGTRLTVT.

This clone was seen only once. This rearrangement joins TRBV24-1 to TRBJ2-6, with 7 bases fitting TRBD1. Germline V lookup: CDR1 KGHDR, CDR2 SFDVKD. The CDR3 consists of 17 residues. With 2 bases clipped from V and 3 bases from J, the junction kept 6 bases outside the gene matches. CDR3 DNA sequence: TGTGCCACCAGTGATTCTAAGTACAGGGGTGGGGCCAACGTCCTGACTTTC. Protein sequence: CATSDSKYRGGANVLTF.

The CDR3 DNA reads as TGTGCCATCAGTGATTACGAGGAGGGTGAGCAGTTCTTC. Translated: CAISDYEEGEQFF. The chain employs TRBV10-3 and TRBJ2-1, with D possibly matching TRBD2 (6 bases). The CDR3 loop spans 13 amino acids. V was clipped by 3 bases and J by 9 bases, with 12 bases between them. CDR1 and CDR2 (germline): ENHRY, SYGVKD.

The chain couples TRBV18 to TRBJ1-5; no clear D gene. Germline values: CDR1 KGHSH, CDR2 LQKENI. The germline V and J ends were trimmed by 2 bases and 4 bases, with 9 bases remaining between them. The CDR3 covers 14 residues. The CDR3 is CASSPGNQNQPQHF. The DNA for the CDR3 is TGTGCCAGCTCACCAGGTAACCAGAATCAGCCCCAGCATTTT.

The J gene is TRBJ2-2, the V gene TRBV7-2; TRBD1 agrees at 7 bases. Germline V CDR1 and CDR2: SGHTA, FQGNSA. With 2 bases clipped from V and 5 bases from J, the junction kept 5 bases outside the gene matches. The length of the CDR3 is 15 residues. CDR3 protein: CASSLNRGWTGELFF. The DNA of the CDR3 is TGTGCCAGCAGCTTAAACAGGGGTTGGACCGGGGAGCTGTTTTTT.

This chain links TRBV5-1 with TRBJ1-1; D is possibly TRBD1 (6 bases). The CDR3 is 15 amino acids. Germline V gene lookup returns CDR1 SGHRS and CDR2 YFSETQ. Trimming pared 0 bases from V and 1 base from J, leaving 10 bases between. As DNA, the CDR3 is TGCGCCAGCAGCTTGGATGGACAGCCGAACACTGAAGCTTTCTTT. It specifies CASSLDGQPNTEAFF.

This clone was found a few times. The chain recombines TRBV6-5 with TRBJ1-2; 7 bases are a match to TRBD1. The CDR3 consists of 15 residues. Germline V gives CDR1 MNHEY, CDR2 SVGAGI. The V segment lost 2 bases and the J segment 6 bases; nucleotides outside the gene matches: 9. The CDR3 DNA reads TGTGCCAGCAGTTACGTTTTACAGGGGAGTAATGGCTACACCTTC. It is translated as CASSYVLQGSNGYTF.

The chain is built from TRBV20-1 and TRBJ2-7, with D perhaps TRBD2 (5 bases). Trimming left V 6 bases short and J 4 bases short, with 10 bases between. Germline values: CDR1 DFQATT, CDR2 SNEGSKA (reference sequence). This CDR3 is 11 amino acids long. The CDR3 loop is CSASREYEQYF. The CDR3 region has the DNA TGCAGTGCCTCTAGGGAGTACGAGCAGTACTTC.

This clone was counted once. This chain links TRBV6-1 with TRBJ2-5, with TRBD2 matching over 8 bases. J lost 6 bases, V lost 2 bases, and 14 bases had no gene match. The CDR3 sequence is 17 residues long. Germline CDR1 reads MNHNS; CDR2 reads SASEGT. The CDR3 loop reads CASSEYLAGSVAKTQYF. Here the CDR3 DNA reads TGTGCCAGCAGTGAATATCTAGCGGGTTCTGTTGCGAAGACCCAGTACTTC.

This clone has a single count. This chain joins TRBV12-1 and TRBJ2-2; TRBD2, the table's D call, was not compared with the DNA. TRBV12-1 constitutes a pseudogene. The CDR3 contains 16 residues. DNA for the CDR3: TGTGCCAGCCGAGGGACTAGCGGGAGGTCGACCGGGGAGCTGTTTTTT. Residues: CASRGTSGRSTGELFF.

This clone has a handful of counts. The chain carries TRBV19 and TRBJ1-5; a weak D match, TRBD1 (5 bases). Trimming took 5 bases from V and 3 from J, leaving 14 bases between them. Germline assignment: CDR1 LNHDA and CDR2 SQIVND (reference sequence). CDR3 size: 15 residues. CDR3 protein: CASSAGRAYNQPQHF. The CDR3 bases are TGTGCCAGTAGTGCCGGCAGGGCATACAATCAGCCCCAGCATTTT.

In DNA form, the CDR3 reads TGTGCCAGCAGTTTACAGGTCTCCTACGAGCAGTACTTC. Translating it yields CASSLQVSYEQYF. The chain links TRBV11-3 to TRBJ2-7, with D possibly TRBD1 on 5 matching bases. The CDR3 contains 13 residues. Germline lookup yields CDR1 SGHNT and CDR2 YENEEA. V lost 6 bases, J lost 0 bases, and 9 bases lay in between.

V and J are TRBV27 and TRBJ2-7, with a weak D call TRBD1 (5 bases). This CDR3 region has 14 residues. Germline V lookup: CDR1 MNHEY, CDR2 SMNVEV (reference sequence). V was clipped by 6 bases and J by 4 bases, with 16 bases between them. DNA of the CDR3: TGTGCCAGCAGGGTGAAAGGGGTGGCGTACGAGCAGTACTTC. Its translation is CASRVKGVAYEQYF.

This chain uses TRBV7-8 with TRBJ1-2; TRBD1 might be the D (6 bases). The ends were cut back, 3 bases at V and 4 bases at J, with 12 bases in the middle. The CDR3 covers 14 residues. Germline V CDR1 and CDR2: SGHVS, FQNEAQ. CDR3: CASSLGDRPYGYTF. As DNA, the CDR3 is TGTGCCAGCAGCTTGGGTGACAGGCCCTATGGCTACACCTTC.

V gene TRBV6-6 combines with J gene TRBJ1-1, with TRBD1 matching 7 bases. Germline V gene data show CDR1 as MNHNY and CDR2 as SVGAGI (reference sequence). The V gene end was trimmed by 6 bases and the J gene end by 1 base; junction bases not matched to a gene: 5. The CDR3 is 14 residues long. The CDR3 DNA sequence: TGTGCCAGCAGGCAGGGACAGAGGAACACTGAAGCTTTCTTT. Translating it yields CASRQGQRNTEAFF.

The V and J genes are TRBV5-1 and TRBJ1-2; D is ambiguous. V was cut by 1 base and J by 2 bases, with 12 bases left in between. Germline CDR1 and CDR2: SGHRS and YFSETQ. This CDR3 is 15 amino acids long. CDR3 in DNA: TGCGCCAGCAGCTTGTCCTACAGTAACAACTATGGCTACACCTTC. This encodes CASSLSYSNNYGYTF.

The rearrangement links TRBV5-4 to TRBJ2-1; TRBD2 matches 10 bases. The CDR3 runs 17 residues. V lost 0 bases to trimming and J lost 7 bases; unmatched junction nucleotides: 10. Looked up from germline, CDR1 is SGHNT and CDR2 is YYREEE (reference sequence). The CDR3 is CASSLGIIAGGANEQFF. CDR3 bases: TGTGCCAGCAGCTTGGGAATCATAGCGGGAGGAGCAAATGAGCAGTTCTTC.

The genes are TRBV5-1 and TRBJ2-3; a weak D match, TRBD1 (6 bases). Germline lookup yields CDR1 SGHRS and CDR2 YFSETQ. The V gene lost 0 bases and the J gene lost 6 bases, with 11 bases spanning the gap. CDR3 length equals 14 residues. The DNA of the CDR3 is TGCGCCAGCAGCTTGGGACAGGCCATGGATACGCAGTATTTT. It yields the protein CASSLGQAMDTQYF.

This chain uses TRBV9 with TRBJ2-5; the match to TRBD1 covers 9 bases. The ends lost 0 bases at V and 3 bases at J; junction bases unmatched: 6. There are 16 residues in the CDR3. CDR1 and CDR2 from the germline V gene are SGDLS and YYNGEE. In DNA, the CDR3 is TGTGCCAGCAGCGTAGGGCCGGGACAGGGTGAAGAGACCCAGTACTTC. This translates into CASSVGPGQGEETQYF.

This chain connects TRBV12-3 or TRBV12-4 to TRBJ2-2, with D possibly TRBD1 on 5 matching bases. The CDR3 is 13 residues long. V was clipped by 8 bases and J by 2 bases, with 9 bases between them. The CDR3 region has the DNA TGTGCCAGCCACAGGCGAAACACCGGGGAGCTGTTTTTT. It is translated as CASHRRNTGELFF.

This clone was observed many times. The chain joins TRBV19 to TRBJ1-2; TRBD1 matches 7 bases. This CDR3 comprises 14 residues. The germline CDR1 and CDR2 sequences are LNHDA and SQIVND (reference sequence). With V trimmed by 6 bases and J by 8 bases, 12 bases remained unmatched. Here the CDR3 DNA reads TGTGCCAGTAGAACCCCTGACAGGGCCTACGGCTACACCTTC. Translating it yields CASRTPDRAYGYTF.

The rearrangement links TRBV30 to TRBJ2-7; the match to TRBD1 covers 8 bases. This CDR3 comprises 15 residues. Trimming took 3 bases from V and 2 from J; bases not matched to a gene: 9. CDR1 is GTSNPN and CDR2 is SVGIG in the germline V gene (reference sequence). The CDR3 sequence is CAWSSDRVITYEQYF. The CDR3 DNA follows: TGTGCCTGGAGCTCGGACAGGGTAATTACCTACGAGCAGTACTTC.

The J gene is TRBJ2-7, the V gene TRBV13, with D perhaps matching TRBD2 (5 bases). Germline values: CDR1 PRHDT, CDR2 FYEKMQ (reference sequence). Trimming took 5 bases from V and 2 from J, leaving 13 bases between them. The CDR3 sequence is 14 residues long. The CDR3 reads CASSPVGEPYEQYF. CDR3 DNA sequence: TGTGCCAGCAGCCCGGTCGGGGAACCCTACGAGCAGTACTTC. The full variable domain, completed using reference TRBV13 and TRBJ2-7, is AAGVIQSPRHLIKEKRETATLKCYPIPRHDTVYWYQQGPGQDPQFLISFYEKMQSDKGSIPDRFSAQQFSDYHSELNMSSLELGDSALYFCASSPVGEPYEQYFGPGTRLTVT.

V and J are TRBV28 and TRBJ2-1; 9 nucleotides align to TRBD1. Germline V lookup: CDR1 MDHEN, CDR2 SYDVKM. The CDR3 is made up of 14 amino acids. Unmatched junction bases numbered 4, after V lost 8 bases and J lost 2 bases. CDR3 sequence: CASGTGGAYNEQFF. CDR3 DNA: TGTGCCAGCGGAACAGGGGGCGCCTACAATGAGCAGTTCTTC.

About this clone: This sample also contains other DNA sequences that code for the same CDR3. This chain joins TRBV29-1 and TRBJ1-1; D is uncertain. Per the germline V gene, CDR1 is SQVTM and CDR2 is ANQGSEA. This CDR3 is built from 10 residues. Trimming took 7 bases from V and 0 from J, leaving 3 bases between them. CDR3 region: CSAMNTEAFF. CDR3 nucleotides: TGCAGCGCTATGAACACTGAAGCTTTCTTT.

In this sample, this clone turned up a few times. Written as DNA, the CDR3 is TGTGCCAGCAGCTCGGGACAGCCAAATCAGCCCCAGCATTTT. Translation: CASSSGQPNQPQHF. V gene TRBV7-9 combines with J gene TRBJ1-5, with 7 bases matching TRBD1. CDR3 length equals 14 residues. V was clipped by 4 bases and J by 4 bases; unmatched bases: 4. From germline, CDR1 is SEHNR and CDR2 FQNEAQ (reference sequence).

In this sample, this clone turned up a few times. The chain carries TRBV4-1 and TRBJ1-1; no reliable D call. The CDR3 spans 15 residues. Germline loops: CDR1 MGHRA, CDR2 YSYEKL. With 4 bases removed from V and 4 bases from J, the gap between germline ends came to 16 bases. CDR3 DNA sequence: TGCGCCAGCAGCCTAAGCCTTTCCCTCGGCACTGAAGCTTTCTTT. It codes for CASSLSLSLGTEAFF.

The V and J genes are TRBV28 and TRBJ2-7, with 9 bases that match TRBD2. V was clipped by 1 base and J by 2 bases; unmatched bases: 3. Germline CDR1 is MDHEN and CDR2 is SYDVKM. This CDR3 spans 15 amino acids. CDR3 sequence: CASSLSASGAYEQYF. CDR3 coding DNA: TGTGCCAGCAGTTTATCGGCTAGCGGGGCCTACGAGCAGTACTTC.

The chain recombines TRBV7-2 with TRBJ2-7; 8 positions match TRBD1. Trimming cost V 2 bases and J 7 bases; bases outside gene matches: 7. Germline V gene sequence: CDR1 SGHTA, CDR2 FQGNSA. The CDR3 consists of 14 residues. CDR3 protein: CASSLSPDRAEQYF. The CDR3 DNA reads as TGTGCCAGCAGCTTAAGCCCGGACAGGGCTGAGCAGTACTTC.